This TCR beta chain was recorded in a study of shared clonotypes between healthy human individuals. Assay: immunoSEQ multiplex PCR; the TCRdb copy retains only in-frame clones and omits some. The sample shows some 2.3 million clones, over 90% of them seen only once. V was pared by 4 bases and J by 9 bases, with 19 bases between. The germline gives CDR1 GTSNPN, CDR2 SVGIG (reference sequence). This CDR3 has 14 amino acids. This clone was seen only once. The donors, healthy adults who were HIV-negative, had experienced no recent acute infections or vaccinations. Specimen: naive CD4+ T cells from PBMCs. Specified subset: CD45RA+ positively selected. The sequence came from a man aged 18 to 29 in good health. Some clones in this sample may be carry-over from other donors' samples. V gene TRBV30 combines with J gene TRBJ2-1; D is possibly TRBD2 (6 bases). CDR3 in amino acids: CAWILAPGVGEQFF. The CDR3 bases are TGTGCCTGGATTCTAGCGCCCGGAGTGGGTGAGCAGTTCTTC. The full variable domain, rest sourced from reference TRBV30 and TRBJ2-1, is SQTIHQWPATLVQPVGSPLSLECTVEGTSNPNLYWYRQAAGRGLQLLFYSVGIGQISSEVPQNLSASRPQDRQFILSSKKLLLSDSGFYLCAWILAPGVGEQFFGPGTRLTVL.